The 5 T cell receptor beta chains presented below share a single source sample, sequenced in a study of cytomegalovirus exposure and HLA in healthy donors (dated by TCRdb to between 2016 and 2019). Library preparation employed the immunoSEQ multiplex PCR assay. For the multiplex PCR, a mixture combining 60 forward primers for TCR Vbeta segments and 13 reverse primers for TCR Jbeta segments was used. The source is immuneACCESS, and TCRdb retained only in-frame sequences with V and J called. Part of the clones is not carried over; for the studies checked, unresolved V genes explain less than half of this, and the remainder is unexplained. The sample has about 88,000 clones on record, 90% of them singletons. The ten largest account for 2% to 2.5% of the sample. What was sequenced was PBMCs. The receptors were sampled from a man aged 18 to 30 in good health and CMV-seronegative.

In DNA, the CDR3 is TGTGCCAGCAGCGACAGGGGGATGGAGGGCTACACCTTC. Translation gives CASSDRGMEGYTF. The V call is TRBV6-1, the J call TRBJ1-2; 9 bases are shared with TRBD1. The CDR3 is made up of 13 amino acids. Germline CDR1 is MNHNS and CDR2 is SASEGT. Trimming cost V 6 bases and J 8 bases; bases outside gene matches: 7.

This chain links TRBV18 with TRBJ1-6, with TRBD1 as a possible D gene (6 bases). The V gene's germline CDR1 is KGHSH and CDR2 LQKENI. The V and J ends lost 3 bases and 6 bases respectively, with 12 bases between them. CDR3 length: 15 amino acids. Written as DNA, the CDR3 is TGTGCCAGCTCACCTAATCAGGGGCCTAATTCACCCCTCCACTTT. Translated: CASSPNQGPNSPLHF. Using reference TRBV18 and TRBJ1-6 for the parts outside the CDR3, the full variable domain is NAGVMQNPRHLVRRRGQEARLRCSPMKGHSHVYWYRQLPEEGLKFMVYLQKENIIDESGMPKERFSAEFPKEGPSILRIQQVVRGDSAAYFCASSPNQGPNSPLHFGNGTRLTVT.

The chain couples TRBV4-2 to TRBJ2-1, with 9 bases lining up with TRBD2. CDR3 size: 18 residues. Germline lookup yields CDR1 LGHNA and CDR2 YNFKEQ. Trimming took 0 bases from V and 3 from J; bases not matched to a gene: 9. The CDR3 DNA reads TGTGCCAGCAGCCAAGATAAGGGGCGGGAGGGCCGCTACAATGAGCAGTTCTTC. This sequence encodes CASSQDKGREGRYNEQFF.

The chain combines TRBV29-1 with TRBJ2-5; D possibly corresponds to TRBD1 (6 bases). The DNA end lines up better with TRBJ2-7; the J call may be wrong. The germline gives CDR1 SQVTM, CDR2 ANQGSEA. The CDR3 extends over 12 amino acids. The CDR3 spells CSVWDTRDEQYF. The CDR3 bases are TGCAGCGTTTGGGACACCCGAGACGAGCAGTACTTC.

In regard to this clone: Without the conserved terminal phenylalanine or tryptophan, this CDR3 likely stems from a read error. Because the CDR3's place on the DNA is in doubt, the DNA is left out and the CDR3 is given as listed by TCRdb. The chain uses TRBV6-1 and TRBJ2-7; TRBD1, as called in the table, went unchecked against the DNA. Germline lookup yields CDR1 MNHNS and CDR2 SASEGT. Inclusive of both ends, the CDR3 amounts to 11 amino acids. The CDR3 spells CASSDHGQGTI.